The 21 T cell receptor beta chains given below trace back to one sample, sequenced in a study of blood T cell repertoires in COVID-19. This table comes from immunoSEQ multiplex PCR, and its TCRdb copy is limited to in-frame clones, with some not included. The data show 300,000 to 350,000 clones, more than 75% seen once. Sequenced input: peripheral blood. The receptors were gathered from a woman under 30 who had recovered from COVID-19.

V usage is TRBV7-6 and J usage is TRBJ2-3; TRBD2 matches at 7 bases. The CDR3 covers 16 residues. The junction had 10 bases not matched to a gene; V was cut back by 3 bases and J by 4 bases. Germline CDR1 and CDR2: SGHVS and FNYEAQ. The CDR3 DNA reads as TGTGCCAGCAGCTTCCCGGCGGGAGCCCCCGCAGATACGCAGTATTTT. Protein sequence: CASSFPAGAPADTQYF.

The rearrangement joins TRBV28 to TRBJ2-7, with 8 nucleotides matching TRBD2. Germline CDR1 and CDR2: MDHEN and SYDVKM. J was trimmed by 4 bases and V by 5 bases; bases with no gene match: 13. This CDR3 region has 16 residues. The DNA for the CDR3 is TGTGCCAGCAGTACCCCCCTAGCGGGTTCCGAATACGAGCAGTACGTC. Translation: CASSTPLAGSEYEQYV.

This sequence joins TRBV20-1 and TRBJ2-7; weak D call: TRBD1 (6 bases). This CDR3 is built from 10 residues. Germline CDR1 is DFQATT and CDR2 is SNEGSKA (reference sequence). This CDR3 reads CSASIRGVHV. CDR3 coding DNA: TGCAGTGCTAGTATCAGGGGTGTACACGTC.

This chain connects TRBV19 to TRBJ2-3; TRBD2 agrees at 10 bases. Unmatched junction bases numbered 3, after V lost 4 bases and J lost 2 bases. The CDR3 extends over 15 amino acids. CDR1 and CDR2 (germline): LNHDA, SQIVND (reference sequence). The CDR3 spells CASSRTSGDTDTQYF. CDR3 nucleotide sequence: TGTGCCAGTAGTAGGACTAGCGGAGACACAGATACGCAGTATTTT.

This sequence joins TRBV28 and TRBJ2-7; weak D call: TRBD1 (6 bases). The V gene lost 10 bases and the J gene lost 7 bases, with 26 bases spanning the gap. Germline loops: CDR1 MDHEN, CDR2 SYDVKM. This CDR3 contains 15 residues. The CDR3 is CATEPSRARGGEQYV. The CDR3 DNA reads TGTGCCACCGAACCCAGCAGGGCCAGGGGTGGAGAGCAGTACGTC.

The chain is built from TRBV11-2 and TRBJ2-2; D may be TRBD2 (6 bases). Between the trimmed V and J ends, which lost 5 bases and 4 bases, there was a span of 23 bases. The CDR3 has 18 residues. From germline, CDR1 is SGHAT and CDR2 FQNNGV. CDR3 in amino acids: CASSPRGGARAGTGELFF. The CDR3 DNA reads TGTGCCAGCAGCCCGAGGGGAGGAGCGAGAGCGGGCACCGGGGAGCTGTTTTTT.

The chain carries TRBV6-2 or TRBV6-3 and TRBJ2-1, with 8 positions matching TRBD2. The V and J ends lost 6 bases and 11 bases, in that order; junction bases with no gene match: 12. Looked up from germline, CDR1 is MNHEY and CDR2 is SVGEGT. The CDR3 extends over 14 amino acids. CDR3 in DNA: TGTGCCAGCAGCCCGCACTCGACTAGCGTACAGCAGTTCTTC. It translates to CASSPHSTSVQQFF.

The chain couples TRBV4-3 to TRBJ1-6; D gene ambiguous. The germline gives CDR1 LGHNA, CDR2 YSLEER. The V gene lost 1 base and the J gene lost 7 bases, with 17 bases spanning the gap. This CDR3 has 17 amino acids. The chain's CDR3 is CASSQGSGTDANSPLHF. CDR3 nucleotides: TGCGCCAGCAGCCAAGGCTCGGGAACTGACGCAAATTCACCCCTCCACTTT.

This chain connects TRBV11-2 to TRBJ1-2; 7 nucleotides align to TRBD1. The CDR3 loop spans 15 amino acids. V trimming: 3 bases; J trimming: 4 bases; junction bases outside the gene matches: 8. Germline V gives CDR1 SGHAT, CDR2 FQNNGV. The DNA for the CDR3 is TGTGCCAGCAGCTTTGGACAGGCGTCTTTCTATGGCTACACCTTC. Protein product: CASSFGQASFYGYTF.

V gene TRBV29-1 combines with J gene TRBJ2-3; TRBD2 matches at 7 bases. The CDR3 runs 14 residues. Looked up from germline, CDR1 is SQVTM and CDR2 is ANQGSEA. Losses at the gene ends were 3 bases for V and 5 bases for J; bases not matched to a gene: 8. CDR3 sequence (DNA): TGCAGCGTTGAGGCGGGAGAGGTTGGAGATACGCAGTATTTT. This gives the protein CSVEAGEVGDTQYF.

The sample holds one count of this clone. This chain joins TRBV9 and TRBJ2-5, with 9 bases matching TRBD2. The CDR3 length is 14 residues. The V gene end was trimmed by 3 bases and the J gene end by 5 bases; junction bases not matched to a gene: 5. Germline loops: CDR1 SGDLS, CDR2 YYNGEE. CDR3 loop: CASSDSGSVETQYF. The CDR3, as DNA: TGTGCCAGCAGCGATAGCGGGAGCGTTGAGACCCAGTACTTC. Full variable domain (missing parts from reference TRBV9 and TRBJ2-5): DSGVTQTPKHLITATGQRVTLRCSPRSGDLSVYWYQQSLDQGLQFLIQYYNGEERAKGNILERFSAQQFPDLHSELNLSSLELGDSALYFCASSDSGSVETQYFGPGTRLLVL.

The chain recombines TRBV24-1 with TRBJ1-2, with D unresolved. V was trimmed by 5 bases and J by 2 bases, leaving 20 bases between them. The germline CDR1 and CDR2 sequences are KGHDR and SFDVKD. The CDR3 is 17 residues long. In DNA, the CDR3 is TGTGCCACCAGTGTTTCGGCTTGGCGGCGGAGGAACTATGGCTACACCTTC. Its translation is CATSVSAWRRRNYGYTF.

This chain connects TRBV24-1 to TRBJ2-7; D is unresolved. Per the germline V gene, CDR1 is KGHDR and CDR2 is SFDVKD. V lost 6 bases to trimming and J lost 2 bases, with 13 bases between them. This CDR3 is built from 14 residues. In DNA form, the CDR3 reads TGTGCCACCAGTTTCAGTGACACCGCCTACGAGCAGTACGTC. Its protein is CATSFSDTAYEQYV.

This chain uses TRBV27 with TRBJ1-5; tentatively, D is TRBD1 (6 bases). The V and J ends lost 5 bases and 9 bases respectively, with 20 bases between them. The germline V gene has CDR1 MNHEY and CDR2 SMNVEV (reference sequence). The CDR3 consists of 15 residues. The CDR3 DNA is TGTGCCAGCAGTATCCAGGGGCGCCCGAGGGGGCCCCAGCATTTT. Translating gives CASSIQGRPRGPQHF.

The chain is built from TRBV9 and TRBJ1-3; 8 bases map to TRBD1. CDR3 length: 15 amino acids. Trimming at V came to 4 bases and at J to 4 bases, leaving 7 bases not matched to a gene. The germline CDR1 and CDR2 sequences are SGDLS and YYNGEE. CDR3 sequence (DNA): TGTGCCAGCAGCCCGAAGACAGGGGCCGGAAACACCATATATTTT. It specifies CASSPKTGAGNTIYF.

The V call is TRBV7-9, the J call TRBJ2-4, with a tentative D call TRBD2 (6 bases). Germline V CDR1 and CDR2: SEHNR, FQNEAQ (reference sequence). Deletions cut 1 base from V and 0 bases from J, with 10 bases between. CDR3 length equals 16 residues. The CDR3 DNA sequence: TGTGCCAGCAGCTTAGACGAAGCGGGAGCCAAAAACATTCAGTACTTC. It yields the protein CASSLDEAGAKNIQYF.

This clone was observed a single time. The chain is built from TRBV5-6 and TRBJ2-7; no reliable D call. CDR1 and CDR2 from the germline V gene are SGHDT and YYEEEE. V dropped 1 base and J dropped 5 bases, with 7 bases sitting between them. This CDR3 has 12 amino acids. The CDR3 here is CASSLLHNEQYV. CDR3 sequence (DNA): TGTGCCAGCAGCTTGTTACACAACGAGCAGTACGTC.

V is TRBV11-3 and J is TRBJ2-1, with TRBD2 matching 8 bases. CDR1 and CDR2 from the germline V gene are SGHNT and YENEEA. The CDR3 runs 13 residues. V shed 4 bases and J 6 bases; nucleotides not matched to a gene: 2. The chain's CDR3 is CASSSLAGNEQFF. The CDR3 DNA reads as TGTGCCAGCAGCTCGCTAGCGGGCAATGAGCAGTTCTTC. Drawing the rest from reference TRBV11-3 and TRBJ2-1, the complete variable domain is EAGVVQSPRYKIIEKKQPVAFWCNPISGHNTLYWYLQNLGQGPELLIRYENEEAVDDSQLPKDRFSAERLKGVDSTLKIQPAELGDSAVYLCASSSLAGNEQFFGPGTRLTVL.

This chain connects TRBV7-8 to TRBJ2-1; no clear D gene. The CDR3 runs 14 residues. The V end lost 5 bases, the J end lost 4 bases, and 12 bases lay between the germline ends. Germline lookup yields CDR1 SGHVS and CDR2 FQNEAQ. For the CDR3, the DNA is TGTGCCAGCAGCCCCTTATACTCTTACAATGAGCAGTTCTTC. Protein sequence: CASSPLYSYNEQFF.

The rearrangement links TRBV12-5 to TRBJ2-1; TRBD2 matches at 9 bases. After removal of 9 bases from V and 4 bases from J, the junction contained 10 bases not matched to a gene. Looked up from germline, CDR1 is LGHNT and CDR2 is FRNRAP. The CDR3 length is 15 residues. This chain's CDR3 is CARPVTSGNYNEQFF. For the CDR3, the DNA is TGTGCTAGACCGGTGACTAGCGGCAATTACAATGAGCAGTTCTTC.

V and J are TRBV6-6 and TRBJ1-2; D is undetermined. Per germline, CDR1 MNHNY and CDR2 SVGAGI (reference sequence). V gave up 0 bases and J gave up 3 bases, with 8 bases separating them. The CDR3 extends over 14 amino acids. The CDR3 here is CASSYSMSDYGYTF. CDR3 nucleotide sequence: TGTGCCAGCAGTTACTCGATGAGTGACTATGGCTACACCTTC.